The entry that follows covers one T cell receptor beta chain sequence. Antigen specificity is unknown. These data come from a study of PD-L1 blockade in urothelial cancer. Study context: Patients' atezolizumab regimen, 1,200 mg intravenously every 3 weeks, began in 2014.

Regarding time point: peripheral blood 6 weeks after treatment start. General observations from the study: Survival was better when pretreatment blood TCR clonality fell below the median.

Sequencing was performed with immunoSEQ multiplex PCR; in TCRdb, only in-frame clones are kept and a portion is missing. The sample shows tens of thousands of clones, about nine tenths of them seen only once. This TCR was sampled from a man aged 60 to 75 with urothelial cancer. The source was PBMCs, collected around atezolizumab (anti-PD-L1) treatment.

CDR3 sequence reads: CSVFSGVGVNEQFF. The CDR3 coding sequence is TGCAGCGTTTTTAGCGGGGTAGGGGTCAATGAGCAGTTCTTC. V is TRBV29-1 and J is TRBJ2-1, with 8 nucleotides matching TRBD2. CDR3 length: 14 residues. From germline, CDR1 is SQVTM and CDR2 ANQGSEA. V trimming: 5 bases; J trimming: 6 bases; junction bases outside the gene matches: 9.